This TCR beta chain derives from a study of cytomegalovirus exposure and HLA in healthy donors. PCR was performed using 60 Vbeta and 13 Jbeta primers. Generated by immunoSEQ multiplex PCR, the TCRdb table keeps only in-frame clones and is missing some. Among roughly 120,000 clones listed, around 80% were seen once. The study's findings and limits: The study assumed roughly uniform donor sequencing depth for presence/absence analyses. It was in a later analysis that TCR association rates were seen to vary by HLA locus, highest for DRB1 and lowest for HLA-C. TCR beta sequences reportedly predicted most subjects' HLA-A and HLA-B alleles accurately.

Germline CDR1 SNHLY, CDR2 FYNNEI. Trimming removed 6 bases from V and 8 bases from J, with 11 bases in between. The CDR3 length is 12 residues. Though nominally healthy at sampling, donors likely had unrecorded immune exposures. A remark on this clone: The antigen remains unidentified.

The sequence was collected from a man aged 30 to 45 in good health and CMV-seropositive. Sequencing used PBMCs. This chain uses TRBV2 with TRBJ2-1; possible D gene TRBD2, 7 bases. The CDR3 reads CASRREGDEQFF. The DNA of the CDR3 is TGTGCCAGCAGGAGGGAGGGGGATGAGCAGTTCTTC.